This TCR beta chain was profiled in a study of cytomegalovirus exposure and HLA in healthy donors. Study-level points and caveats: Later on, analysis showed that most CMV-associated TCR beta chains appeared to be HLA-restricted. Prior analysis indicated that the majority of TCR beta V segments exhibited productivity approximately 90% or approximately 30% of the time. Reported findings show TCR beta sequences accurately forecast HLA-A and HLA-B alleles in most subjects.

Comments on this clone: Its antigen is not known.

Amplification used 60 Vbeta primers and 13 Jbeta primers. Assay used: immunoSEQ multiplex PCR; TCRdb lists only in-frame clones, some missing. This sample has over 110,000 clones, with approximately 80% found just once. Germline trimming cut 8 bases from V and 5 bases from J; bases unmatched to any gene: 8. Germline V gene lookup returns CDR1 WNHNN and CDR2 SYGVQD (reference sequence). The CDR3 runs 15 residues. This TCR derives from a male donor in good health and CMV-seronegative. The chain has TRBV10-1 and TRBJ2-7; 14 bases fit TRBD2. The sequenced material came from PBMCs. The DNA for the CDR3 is TGCGCCAGCTCTGAGGGGACTAGCGGGAGCCACGAGCAGTACTTC. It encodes CASSEGTSGSHEQYF.